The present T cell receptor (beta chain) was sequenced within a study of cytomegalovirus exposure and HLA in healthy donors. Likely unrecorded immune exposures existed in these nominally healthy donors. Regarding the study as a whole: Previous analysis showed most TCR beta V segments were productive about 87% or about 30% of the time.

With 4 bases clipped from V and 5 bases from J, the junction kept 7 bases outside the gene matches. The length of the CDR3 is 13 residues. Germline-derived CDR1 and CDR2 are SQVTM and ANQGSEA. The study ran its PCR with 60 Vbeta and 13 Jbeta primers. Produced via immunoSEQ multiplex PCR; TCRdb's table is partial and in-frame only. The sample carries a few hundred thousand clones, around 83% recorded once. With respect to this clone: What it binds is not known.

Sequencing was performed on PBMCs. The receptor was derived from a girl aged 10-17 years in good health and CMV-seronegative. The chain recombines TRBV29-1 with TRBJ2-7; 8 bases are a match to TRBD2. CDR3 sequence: CSVGTSWGNEQYF. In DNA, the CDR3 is TGCAGCGTTGGGACTAGCTGGGGAAACGAGCAGTACTTC.